This T cell receptor (beta chain) was identified during a study of T cell responses to AZD1222 COVID-19 vaccine. Remarks on this clone: Its specificity is unknown.

Whole-study results and caveats: Targeting of unmutated variant regions was reportedly seen in nearly half of spike-specific TCRs.

The CDR3 runs to 15 residues. Trimming took 5 bases from V and 8 from J; bases not matched to a gene: 9. The germline V gene encodes CDR1 KGHDR and CDR2 SFDVKD. The repertoire was sequenced with immunoSEQ multiplex PCR; TCRdb's copy has only in-frame clones and lacks some. Counted here are roughly 140,000 clones, 75% to 90% occurring once; the ten biggest clones make up just over 9%. Sequencing used peripheral blood, obtained 28 days after the second AZD1222 dose. The origin of this receptor is an adult who received the AZD1222 COVID-19 vaccine. V is TRBV24-1 and J is TRBJ2-1; 9 bases are a match to TRBD2. This chain's CDR3 is CATSVAGAGKDEQFF. The CDR3 DNA is TGTGCCACCAGTGTAGCGGGAGCAGGGAAGGATGAGCAGTTCTTC.